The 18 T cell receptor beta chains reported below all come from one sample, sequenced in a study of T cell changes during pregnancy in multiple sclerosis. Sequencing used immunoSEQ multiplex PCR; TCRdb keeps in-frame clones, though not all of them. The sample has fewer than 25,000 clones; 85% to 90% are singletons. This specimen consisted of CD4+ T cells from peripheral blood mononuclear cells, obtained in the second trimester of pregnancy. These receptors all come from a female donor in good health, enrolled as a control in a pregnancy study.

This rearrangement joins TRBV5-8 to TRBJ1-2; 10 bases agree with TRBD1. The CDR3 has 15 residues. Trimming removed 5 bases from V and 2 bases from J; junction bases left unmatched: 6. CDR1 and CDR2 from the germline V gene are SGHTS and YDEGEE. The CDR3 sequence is CASRLPGQGNYGYTF. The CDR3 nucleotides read TGTGCCAGCAGACTGCCGGGACAGGGGAACTATGGCTACACCTTC.

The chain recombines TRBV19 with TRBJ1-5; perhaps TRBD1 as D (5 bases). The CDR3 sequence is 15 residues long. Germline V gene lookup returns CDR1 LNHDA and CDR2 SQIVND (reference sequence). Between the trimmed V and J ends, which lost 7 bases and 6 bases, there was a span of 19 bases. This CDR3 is CASTPRAAGIQPQHF. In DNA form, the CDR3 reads TGTGCCAGTACCCCTCGGGCGGCAGGGATTCAGCCCCAGCATTTT.

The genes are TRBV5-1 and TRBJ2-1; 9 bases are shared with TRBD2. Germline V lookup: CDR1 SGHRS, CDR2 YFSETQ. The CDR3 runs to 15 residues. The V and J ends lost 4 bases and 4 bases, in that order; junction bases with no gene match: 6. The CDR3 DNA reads TGCGCCAGCAGCGCCTCTAGCGGGACATACAATGAGCAGTTCTTC. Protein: CASSASSGTYNEQFF.

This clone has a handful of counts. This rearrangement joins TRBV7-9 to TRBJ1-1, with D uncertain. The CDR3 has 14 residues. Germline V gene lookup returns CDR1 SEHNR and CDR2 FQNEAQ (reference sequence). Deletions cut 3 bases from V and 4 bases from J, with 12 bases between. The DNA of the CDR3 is TGTGCCAGCAGCTTCCGAGGGCTGGGCACTGAAGCTTTCTTT. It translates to CASSFRGLGTEAFF.

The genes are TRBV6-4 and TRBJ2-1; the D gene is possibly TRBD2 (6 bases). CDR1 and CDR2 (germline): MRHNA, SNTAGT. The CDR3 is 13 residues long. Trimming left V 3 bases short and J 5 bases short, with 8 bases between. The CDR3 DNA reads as TGTGCCAGCAGTGAGGAGGGCCACAATGAGCAGTTCTTC. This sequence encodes CASSEEGHNEQFF.

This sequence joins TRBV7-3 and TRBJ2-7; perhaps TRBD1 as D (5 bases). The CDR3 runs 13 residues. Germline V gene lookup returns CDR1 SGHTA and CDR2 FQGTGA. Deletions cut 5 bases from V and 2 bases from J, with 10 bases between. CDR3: CASSPQGAYEQYF. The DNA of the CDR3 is TGTGCCAGCAGCCCCCAGGGCGCCTACGAGCAGTACTTC.

The CDR3 protein is CASRQAGLIADTIYF. CDR3 DNA: TGTGCCAGCAGACAAGCAGGGCTAATTGCAGACACCATATATTTT. This chain uses TRBV11-2 with TRBJ1-3; tentative D call: TRBD1 (5 bases). CDR1 SGHAT and CDR2 FQNNGV come from the germline V gene. V lost 6 bases and J 8 bases, leaving 20 bases between the germline ends. The CDR3 runs 15 residues.

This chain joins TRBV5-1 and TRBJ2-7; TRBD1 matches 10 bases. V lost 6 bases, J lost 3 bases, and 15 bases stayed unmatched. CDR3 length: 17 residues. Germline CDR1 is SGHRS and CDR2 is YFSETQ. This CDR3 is CASTHTSTGTGDYEQYF. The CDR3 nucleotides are TGCGCCAGCACCCACACCTCCACCGGGACAGGGGACTACGAGCAGTACTTC.

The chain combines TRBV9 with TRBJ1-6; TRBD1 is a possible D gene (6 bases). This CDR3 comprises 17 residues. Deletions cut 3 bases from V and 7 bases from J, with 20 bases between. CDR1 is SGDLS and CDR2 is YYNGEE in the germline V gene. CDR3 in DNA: TGTGCCAGCAGCGATTTAGGGGGACACACACCAAATTCACCCCTCCACTTT. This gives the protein CASSDLGGHTPNSPLHF.

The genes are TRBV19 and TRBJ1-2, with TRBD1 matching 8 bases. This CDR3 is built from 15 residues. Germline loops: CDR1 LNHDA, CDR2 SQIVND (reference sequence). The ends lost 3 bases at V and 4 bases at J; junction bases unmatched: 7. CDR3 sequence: CASSIKQGGSYGYTF. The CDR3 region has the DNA TGTGCCAGTAGTATCAAACAGGGGGGATCCTATGGCTACACCTTC.

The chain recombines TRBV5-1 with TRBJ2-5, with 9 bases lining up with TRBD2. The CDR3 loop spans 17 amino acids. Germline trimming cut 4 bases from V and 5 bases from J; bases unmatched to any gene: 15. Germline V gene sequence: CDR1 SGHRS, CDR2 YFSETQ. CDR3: CASSPDGWGGGAETQYF. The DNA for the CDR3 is TGCGCCAGCAGCCCCGACGGATGGGGCGGGGGGGCGGAGACCCAGTACTTC.

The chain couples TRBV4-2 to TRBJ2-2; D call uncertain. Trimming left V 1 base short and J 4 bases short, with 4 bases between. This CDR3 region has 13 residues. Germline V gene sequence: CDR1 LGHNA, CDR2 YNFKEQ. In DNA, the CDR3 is TGTGCCAGCAGCCAAGCCCTCACCGGGGAGCTGTTTTTT. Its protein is CASSQALTGELFF.

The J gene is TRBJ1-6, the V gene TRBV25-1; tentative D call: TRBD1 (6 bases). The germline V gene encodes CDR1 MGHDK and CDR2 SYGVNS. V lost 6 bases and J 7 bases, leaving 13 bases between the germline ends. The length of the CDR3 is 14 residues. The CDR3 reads CASSGEGENSPLHF. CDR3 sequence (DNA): TGTGCCAGCAGCGGCGAGGGGGAGAATTCACCCCTCCACTTT.

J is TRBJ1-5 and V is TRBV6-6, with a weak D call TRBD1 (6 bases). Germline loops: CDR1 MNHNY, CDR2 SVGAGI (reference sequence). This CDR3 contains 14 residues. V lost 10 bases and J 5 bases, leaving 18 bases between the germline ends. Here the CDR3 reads CAIRKGGEDQPQHF. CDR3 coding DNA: TGTGCCATCCGCAAGGGGGGGGAAGATCAGCCCCAGCATTTT.

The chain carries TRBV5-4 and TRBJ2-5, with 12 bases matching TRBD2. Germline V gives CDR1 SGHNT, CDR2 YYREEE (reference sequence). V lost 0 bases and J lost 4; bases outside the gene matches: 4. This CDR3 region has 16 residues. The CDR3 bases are TGTGCCAGCAGCTTGGTACTAGCGGGGGGAGGAGAGACCCAGTACTTC. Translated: CASSLVLAGGGETQYF.

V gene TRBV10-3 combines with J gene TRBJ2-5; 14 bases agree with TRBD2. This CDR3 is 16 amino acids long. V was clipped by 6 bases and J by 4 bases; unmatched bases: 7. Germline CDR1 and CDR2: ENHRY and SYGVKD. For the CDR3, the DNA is TGTGCCATCAGCGGGGGACTAGCGGGAGAGGGAGAGACCCAGTACTTC. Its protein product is CAISGGLAGEGETQYF.

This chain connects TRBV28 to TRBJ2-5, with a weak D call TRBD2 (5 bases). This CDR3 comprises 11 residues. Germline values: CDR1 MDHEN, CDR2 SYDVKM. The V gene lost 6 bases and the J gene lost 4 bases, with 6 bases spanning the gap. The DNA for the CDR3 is TGTGCCAGCAGCGGGATAGAGACCCAGTACTTC. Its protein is CASSGIETQYF.

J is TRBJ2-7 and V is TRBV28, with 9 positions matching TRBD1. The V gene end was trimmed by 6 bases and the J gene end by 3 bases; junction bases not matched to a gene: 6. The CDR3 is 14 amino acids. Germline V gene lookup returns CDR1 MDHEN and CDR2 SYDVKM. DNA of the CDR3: TGTGCCAGCAGCCTACAGGGGGCTAGCTACGAGCAGTACTTC. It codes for CASSLQGASYEQYF.